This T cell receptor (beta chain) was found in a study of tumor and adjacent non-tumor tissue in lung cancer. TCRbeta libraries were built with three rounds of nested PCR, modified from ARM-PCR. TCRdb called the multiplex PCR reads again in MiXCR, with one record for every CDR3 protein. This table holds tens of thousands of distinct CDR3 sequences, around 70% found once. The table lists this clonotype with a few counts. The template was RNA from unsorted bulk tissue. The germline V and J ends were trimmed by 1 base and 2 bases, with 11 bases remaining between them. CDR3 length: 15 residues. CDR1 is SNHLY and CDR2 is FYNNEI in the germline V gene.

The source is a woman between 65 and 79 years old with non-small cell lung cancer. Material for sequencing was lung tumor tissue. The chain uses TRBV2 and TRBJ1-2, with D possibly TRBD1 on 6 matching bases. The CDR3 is CASSEVWGANYGYTF. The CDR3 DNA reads TGTGCCAGCAGTGAAGTTTGGGGGGCGAACTATGGCTACACCTTC.